The table lists the clone carrying this TCR beta chain with a few counts. The antigen is unknown. This sample stems from a study of identical twins. Whole-study findings and limits: Out-of-frame alpha sequences shared by twins were enriched for low generation probability. Beta clonotypes that were abundant in cord blood contained fewer insertions, a pattern absent from memory repertoires.

Healthy Caucasian individuals made up all the donors. The CDR3 has 16 amino acids. Germline V lookup: CDR1 SGHVS, CDR2 FQNEAQ. The junction had 5 bases not matched to a gene; V was cut back by 2 bases and J by 5 bases. It was template switching that added a universal primer site, and there were unique molecular identifiers on the cDNA. MiXCR was run by TCRdb on the 5' RACE reads, yielding one entry per CDR3 protein. Among approximately 490,000 distinct CDR3 sequences listed, 20% to 25% were seen once. The data also belong to a second study, concerning yellow fever vaccine responses in identical twins.

The V call is TRBV7-8, the J call TRBJ2-1, with 11 positions matching TRBD2. The sequencing input was CD4+ T cells sorted from blood. The TCR originated in a woman in her late teens or twenties in good health. The CDR3 nucleotides are TGTGCCAGCAGCTTACAGGGACTAGCGGTTAACAATGAGCAGTTCTTC. This encodes CASSLQGLAVNNEQFF.